A selection of T cell receptor beta chains follows, all from one sample in a study of cytomegalovirus exposure and HLA in healthy donors. Sequencing was performed with immunoSEQ multiplex PCR; in TCRdb, only in-frame clones are kept and a portion is missing. The sample lists approximately 120,000 clones; around three quarters were seen once. Input material: PBMCs. Receptors originate from a human donor in good health. CDR3s include the opening cysteine and the closing phenylalanine or tryptophan. D genes are given only for firm matches. Clone size is not always given. Where it is, it says once, few, many or a class for expanded clones.

abundance | d_gene | j_gene | v_gene | CDR3nt | CDR3aa
- | - | TRBJ2-5 | TRBV5-4 | TGTGCCAGCAGCTTGGCCGCGTTCCAAGAGACCCAGTACTTC | CASSLAAFQETQYF
- | - | TRBJ1-6 | TRBV7-2 | TGTGCCAGCAGCTCCGGGGGGGCAATAGCGACCCTCCACTTT | CASSSGGAIATLHF
- | - | TRBJ1-2 | TRBV4-3 | TGCGCCAGCAGCCAGGGGCTCGGTGGGCCCATTTCTAACTATGGCTACACCTTC | CASSQGLGGPISNYGYTF
- | - | TRBJ2-3 | TRBV5-1 | TGCGCCAGCCGACTGGCGGCCGGCTCTGATACGCAGTATTTT | CASRLAAGSDTQYF
- | - | TRBJ1-2 | TRBV30 | TGTGCCTGGCAACCGGACAGCTTGGGATATGGCTACACCTTC | CAWQPDSLGYGYTF
few | TRBD1 | TRBJ2-5 | TRBV6-6 | TGTGCCAGCAGTTCTCCCGGGACAGGGAAGGAGACCCAGTACTTC | CASSSPGTGKETQYF
- | TRBD1 | TRBJ2-2 | TRBV7-2 | TGTGCCAGCAGCTCCACAGGGGGCGCGGTCGGGGAGCTGTTTTTT | CASSSTGGAVGELFF
- | - | TRBJ1-1 | TRBV19 | TGTGCCAGTAGACTGACAGATGAAGCTTTCTTT | CASRLTDEAFF
- | - | TRBJ2-7 | TRBV28 | TGTGCCAGCAGCTCCCTGCTGGCCGAGCAGTACTTC | CASSSLLAEQYF
- | - | TRBJ1-5 | TRBV28 | TGTGCCAGCAGTTTAGGAGGTGGAGAGAATCAGCCCCAGCATTTT | CASSLGGGENQPQHF
- | - | TRBJ1-1 | TRBV16 | TGTGCCAGCAGCCCTCCTTGGCGGGGCCCCGCTGAAGCTTTCTTT | CASSPPWRGPAEAFF
- | TRBD1 | TRBJ1-1 | TRBV30 | TGTGCCTGGAGGAACAGGGGGCATGCGAACACTGAAGCTTTCTTT | CAWRNRGHANTEAFF
- | TRBD2 | TRBJ2-3 | TRBV2 | TGTGCCAGCAGCACCCAAGCGGGGGGGCCTAGCACAGATACGCAGTATTTT | CASSTQAGGPSTDTQYF
- | TRBD1 | TRBJ2-7 | TRBV2 | TGTGCCAGCCAAAAGACAGGGGAGACCTACGAGCAGTACTTC | CASQKTGETYEQYF
once | - | TRBJ2-7 | TRBV4-2 | TGTGCCAGCAGCCAAGATCAGGGGAGCTCCTACGAGCAGTACTTC | CASSQDQGSSYEQYF
- | - | TRBJ2-2 | TRBV9 | TGTGCCAGCAGCGCCAGGTGGGTTGGCACCGGGGAGCTGTTTTTT | CASSARWVGTGELFF
- | - | TRBJ1-6 | TRBV6-5 | TGTGCCAGCAGTTCGCGCGGGACGGGAAATTCACCCCTCCACTTT | CASSSRGTGNSPLHF
- | TRBD1 | TRBJ2-7 | TRBV7-9 | TGTGCCAGCAGGGGGACAGCCTACGAGCAGTACTTC | CASRGTAYEQYF
- | - | TRBJ1-5 | TRBV2 | TGTGCCAGCAGTGAAGAAACAGCCTATCAGCCCCAGCATTTT | CASSEETAYQPQHF
- | - | TRBJ2-7 | TRBV27 | TGTGCCTCAAAGGGTGCAGGGTCTGGGTACGAGCAGTACTTC | CASKGAGSGYEQYF
once | - | TRBJ2-1 | TRBV20-1 | TGCAGTGCTCCTAGCTGGGGTGAGCAGTTCTTC | CSAPSWGEQFF
- | - | TRBJ2-3 | TRBV6-1 | TGTGCCAGCAGTGTAATGACTAGACTAGATGCCACAGATACGCAGTATTTT | CASSVMTRLDATDTQYF
once | TRBD2 | TRBJ2-3 | TRBV5-4 | TGTGCCAGCAGCTTGGGGGCGGGGGGGCTCGCAGATACGCAGTATTTT | CASSLGAGGLADTQYF
- | - | TRBJ1-5 | TRBV6-6 | TGTGCCAGCAAGTTCGACTTCTCAGGGCGACAGCCCCAGCATTTT | CASKFDFSGRQPQHF
- | - | TRBJ2-5 | TRBV5-4 | TGTGCCAGCAGCCTCGACAGTATTGGGACCCAGTACTTC | CASSLDSIGTQYF
- | - | TRBJ1-2 | TRBV7-8 | TGTGCCAGCAGCTTATATACGGGAGGCTATGGCTACACCTTC | CASSLYTGGYGYTF
- | TRBD1 | TRBJ2-2 | TRBV6-5 | TGTGCCAGCAGAAAACAACAGGGGTCAGGGGAGCTGTTTTTT | CASRKQQGSGELFF
few | - | TRBJ2-7 | TRBV13 | TGTGCCAGCAGCCCCCAGAGAGGGGGCTACGAGCAGTACTTC | CASSPQRGGYEQYF
- | TRBD2 | TRBJ2-5 | TRBV5-6 | TGTGCCAGCAGCGTGACAGCCAGGACGCGGGAGCAGTACTTC | CASSVTARTREQYF
few | - | TRBJ2-3 | TRBV5-1 | TGCGCCAGCAGCTTGCAAATAGGGGCTCTGGTTACAGATACGCAGTATTTT | CASSLQIGALVTDTQYF
few | TRBD1 | TRBJ2-2 | TRBV18 | TGTGCCAGCTCACCACCGAACAGGGGTAGTACCGGGGAGCTGTTTTTT | CASSPPNRGSTGELFF
- | - | TRBJ2-7 | TRBV27 | TGTGCCAGCAGCGCGGACAAGGGGTCCTACGAGCAGTACTTC | CASSADKGSYEQYF
- | TRBD1 | TRBJ2-3 | TRBV5-1 | TGCGCCAGCAGCTTAAGGACAGGGACAGATACGCAGTATTTT | CASSLRTGTDTQYF
few | - | TRBJ1-3 | TRBV6-5 | TGTGCCAGCAGTTACTCGAGGGGAAACACCATATATTTT | CASSYSRGNTIYF
- | - | TRBJ1-2 | TRBV6-5 | TGTGCCAGCAGTTACTCGAACGTAGGACTTGGGATCTACACCTTC | CASSYSNVGLGIYTF
- | TRBD1 | TRBJ1-5 | TRBV30 | TGTGCTCACTCATCGCAGGGGGCGGAAGGCAATCAGCCCCAGCATTTT | CAHSSQGAEGNQPQHF
- | - | TRBJ1-4 | TRBV18 | TGTGCCAGCTCACCACTCATGCGGGGCCCCAATGAAAAACTGTTTTTT | CASSPLMRGPNEKLFF
- | - | TRBJ2-1 | TRBV6-5 | TGTGCCACCATACGAGGGTCCTCCTACAATGAGCAGTTCTTC | CATIRGSSYNEQFF
- | TRBD1 | TRBJ2-1 | TRBV7-2 | TGTGCCAGCAGCCCGACAGGGCGGTACAATGAGCAGTTCTTC | CASSPTGRYNEQFF
- | TRBD2 | TRBJ2-3 | TRBV11-1 | TGTGCCAGCAGCCGTGAGACTAGCGGGGGTACGCAGTATTTT | CASSRETSGGTQYF
- | - | TRBJ1-2 | TRBV30 | TGTGCCTGGAGTGTGCAGGGAGCGGGCTATGGCTACACCTTC | CAWSVQGAGYGYTF
- | TRBD1 | TRBJ1-4 | TRBV5-5 | TGTGCCAGCAGCCCGACAGGGAATGAAAAACTGTTTTTT | CASSPTGNEKLFF
- | - | TRBJ1-5 | TRBV19 | TGTGCCAGTAGAAGACAGGGCAATCAGCCCCAGCATTTT | CASRRQGNQPQHF
- | TRBD1 | TRBJ2-2 | TRBV28 | TGTGCCAGCAGCAAAATGGGACAGATGAACACCGGGGAGCTGTTTTTT | CASSKMGQMNTGELFF